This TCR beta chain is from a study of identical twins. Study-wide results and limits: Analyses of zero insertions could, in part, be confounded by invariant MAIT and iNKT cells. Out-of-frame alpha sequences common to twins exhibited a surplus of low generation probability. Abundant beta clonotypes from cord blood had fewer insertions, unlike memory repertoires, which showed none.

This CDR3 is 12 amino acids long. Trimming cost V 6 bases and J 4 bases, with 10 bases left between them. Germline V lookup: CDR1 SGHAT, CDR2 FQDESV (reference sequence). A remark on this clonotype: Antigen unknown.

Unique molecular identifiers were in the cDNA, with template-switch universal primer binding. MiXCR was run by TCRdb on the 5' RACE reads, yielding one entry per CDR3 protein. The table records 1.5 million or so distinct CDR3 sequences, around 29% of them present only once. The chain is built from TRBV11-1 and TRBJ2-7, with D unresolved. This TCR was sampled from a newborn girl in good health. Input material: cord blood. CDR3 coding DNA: TGTGCCAGCAGGATGGCCGGGTACGAGCAGTACTTC. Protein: CASRMAGYEQYF.